A selection of T cell receptor beta chains follows, all from one sample in a study of T cells in Graves' hyperthyroidism and ophthalmopathy. TCRdb re-analysed the multiplex PCR reads in MiXCR, keeping a single row per CDR3 protein. The table has under 750,000 distinct CDR3 sequences, around 20% seen once. Input material: blood. Receptors originate from a woman between 45 and 60 years old with Graves' hyperthyroidism that later progressed to Graves' ophthalmopathy. Each CDR3 is given with its conserved first and last residue. Each record gives: V gene, J gene, D gene, clone size, CDR3 protein, CDR3 DNA. D genes are given only for firm matches. Expanded clones get a size class; other rows say once, few or many, or leave the size out.

v_call: TRBV7-9
j_call: TRBJ2-2
d_call: -
clone_size: many
cdr3_aa: CASSPQAGTGELFF
cdr3_nt: TGTGCCAGCAGCCCCCAGGCGGGGACCGGGGAGCTGTTTTTT

v_call: TRBV11-2
j_call: TRBJ2-1
d_call: -
clone_size: many
cdr3_aa: CASSLKGTDYNEQFF
cdr3_nt: TGTGCCAGCAGCTTAAAAGGGACGGATTACAATGAGCAGTTCTTC

v_call: TRBV7-3
j_call: TRBJ2-1
d_call: TRBD2
clone_size: many
cdr3_aa: CASSPGLAGTHRGNEQFF
cdr3_nt: TGTGCCAGCAGCCCGGGACTAGCGGGCACCCACCGGGGGAATGAGCAGTTCTTC

v_call: TRBV4-1
j_call: TRBJ2-7
d_call: TRBD1
clone_size: few
cdr3_aa: CASSQMTGSAYEQYF
cdr3_nt: TGCGCCAGCAGCCAAATGACAGGGTCCGCCTACGAGCAGTACTTC

v_call: TRBV9
j_call: TRBJ1-2
d_call: -
clone_size: -
cdr3_aa: CASSSRGTLGYTF
cdr3_nt: TGTGCCAGCAGCTCCCGTGGGACTTTGGGCTACACCTTC

v_call: TRBV12-3/TRBV12-4
j_call: TRBJ2-1
d_call: -
clone_size: many
cdr3_aa: CASSGTVEDNEQFF
cdr3_nt: TGTGCCAGCAGTGGGACGGTTGAGGACAATGAGCAGTTCTTC

v_call: TRBV2
j_call: TRBJ2-6
d_call: -
clone_size: many
cdr3_aa: CASRRETGANVLTF
cdr3_nt: TGTGCCAGCCGTCGGGAGACTGGGGCCAACGTCCTGACTTTC

v_call: TRBV30
j_call: TRBJ1-3
d_call: -
clone_size: few
cdr3_aa: CAWSVPSPISGNTIYF
cdr3_nt: TGTGCCTGGAGTGTACCCTCCCCGATCTCTGGAAACACCATATATTTT

v_call: TRBV7-3
j_call: TRBJ1-1
d_call: -
clone_size: many
cdr3_aa: CASSPTSMNTEAFF
cdr3_nt: TGTGCCAGCAGCCCAACCTCCATGAACACTGAAGCTTTCTTT

v_call: TRBV3-1
j_call: TRBJ1-3
d_call: -
clone_size: -
cdr3_aa: CASSQDVGSGNTIYF
cdr3_nt: TGTGCCAGCAGCCAAGATGTGGGGTCTGGAAACACCATATATTTT

v_call: TRBV12-3/TRBV12-4
j_call: TRBJ1-5
d_call: -
clone_size: few
cdr3_aa: CASSYRVSNQPQHF
cdr3_nt: TGTGCCAGCAGTTACAGGGTTAGCAATCAGCCCCAGCATTTT

v_call: TRBV7-2
j_call: TRBJ2-7
d_call: -
clone_size: -
cdr3_aa: CASTKRGSSYEQYF
cdr3_nt: TGTGCCAGCACCAAAAGGGGGTCCTCCTACGAGCAGTACTTC

v_call: TRBV19
j_call: TRBJ1-2
d_call: TRBD1
clone_size: few
cdr3_aa: CASSTDRVGNYGYTF
cdr3_nt: TGTGCCAGTAGTACCGACAGGGTGGGGAACTATGGCTACACCTTC

v_call: TRBV5-1
j_call: TRBJ2-2
d_call: -
clone_size: -
cdr3_aa: CASSLRGGRNTGELFF
cdr3_nt: TGCGCCAGCAGCTTGCGAGGGGGGCGGAACACCGGGGAGCTGTTTTTT

v_call: TRBV20-1
j_call: TRBJ1-2
d_call: -
clone_size: -
cdr3_aa: CSAPAGYTF
cdr3_nt: TGCAGTGCCCCCGCTGGCTACACCTTC

v_call: TRBV19
j_call: TRBJ2-3
d_call: -
clone_size: few
cdr3_aa: CASRSPGDTQYF
cdr3_nt: TGTGCCAGTAGATCCCCCGGAGATACGCAGTATTTT

v_call: TRBV7-6
j_call: TRBJ2-7
d_call: -
clone_size: few
cdr3_aa: CASSPTGTGGHEQYF
cdr3_nt: TGTGCCAGCAGCCCGACCGGGACCGGGGGCCACGAGCAGTACTTC

v_call: TRBV7-9
j_call: TRBJ1-1
d_call: -
clone_size: many
cdr3_aa: CASSLAQGLNTEAFF
cdr3_nt: TGTGCCAGCAGCTTAGCTCAGGGGTTGAACACTGAAGCTTTCTTT

v_call: TRBV2
j_call: TRBJ2-7
d_call: TRBD1
clone_size: many
cdr3_aa: CASSKTDRSHEQYF
cdr3_nt: TGTGCCAGCAGTAAAACGGACAGGAGCCACGAGCAGTACTTC

v_call: TRBV19
j_call: TRBJ2-1
d_call: -
clone_size: -
cdr3_aa: CASSILQGLNEQFF
cdr3_nt: TGTGCCAGTAGTATTCTTCAGGGTTTGAATGAGCAGTTCTTC

v_call: TRBV6-1
j_call: TRBJ2-3
d_call: TRBD2
clone_size: few
cdr3_aa: CASRGPGTSGQRRDTQYF
cdr3_nt: TGTGCCAGCAGGGGACCCGGGACTAGCGGCCAACGGAGGGATACGCAGTATTTT

v_call: TRBV20-1
j_call: TRBJ1-2
d_call: -
clone_size: -
cdr3_aa: CSARDYVSLRCTF
cdr3_nt: TGCAGTGCTAGAGATTACGTCTCTTTGAGGTGCACCTTC

v_call: TRBV2
j_call: TRBJ1-2
d_call: -
clone_size: many
cdr3_aa: CASSEISVEGNGYTF
cdr3_nt: TGTGCCAGCAGTGAAATCTCCGTTGAGGGAAATGGCTACACCTTC

v_call: TRBV19
j_call: TRBJ1-1
d_call: TRBD1
clone_size: few
cdr3_aa: CASAGTGFGYTEAFF
cdr3_nt: TGTGCCAGTGCTGGGACAGGGTTTGGGTACACTGAAGCTTTCTTT

v_call: TRBV5-1
j_call: TRBJ2-2
d_call: TRBD1
clone_size: few
cdr3_aa: CASSSDRGSYTGELFF
cdr3_nt: TGCGCCAGCAGCTCAGACAGGGGGTCATACACCGGGGAGCTGTTTTTT

v_call: TRBV4-1
j_call: TRBJ1-2
d_call: -
clone_size: -
cdr3_aa: CASSTGSAANYGYTF
cdr3_nt: TGCGCCAGCAGTACCGGGAGCGCCGCTAACTATGGCTACACCTTC

v_call: TRBV27
j_call: TRBJ2-5
d_call: TRBD2
clone_size: few
cdr3_aa: CASSKLAGGRETQYF
cdr3_nt: TGTGCCAGCAGCAAACTAGCGGGGGGTCGAGAGACCCAGTACTTC

v_call: TRBV5-6
j_call: TRBJ2-3
d_call: TRBD2
clone_size: few
cdr3_aa: CASSHLIAGPDTQYF
cdr3_nt: TGTGCCAGCAGCCACTTAATAGCGGGCCCAGATACGCAGTATTTT

v_call: TRBV20-1
j_call: TRBJ2-7
d_call: -
clone_size: many
cdr3_aa: CSARADLSYEQYF
cdr3_nt: TGCAGTGCTAGAGCAGACCTCTCCTACGAGCAGTACTTC

v_call: TRBV20-1
j_call: TRBJ2-3
d_call: -
clone_size: few
cdr3_aa: CSATLGGGRPDTQYF
cdr3_nt: TGCAGTGCTACCCTGGGGGGGGGCCGCCCAGATACGCAGTATTTT

v_call: TRBV7-8
j_call: TRBJ2-5
d_call: TRBD2
clone_size: -
cdr3_aa: CASSPTAGAETQYF
cdr3_nt: TGTGCCAGCAGCCCAACAGCGGGGGCAGAGACCCAGTACTTC

v_call: TRBV10-3
j_call: TRBJ1-2
d_call: TRBD1
clone_size: once
cdr3_aa: CAIDRGNYGYTF
cdr3_nt: TGTGCCATCGACAGGGGAAACTATGGCTACACCTTC

v_call: TRBV11-1
j_call: TRBJ2-1
d_call: -
clone_size: few
cdr3_aa: CASSSRVEQFF
cdr3_nt: TGTGCCAGCAGCAGCAGGGTAGAGCAGTTCTTC

v_call: TRBV4-1
j_call: TRBJ2-7
d_call: TRBD1
clone_size: few
cdr3_aa: CASSQEWGTGLSYEQYF
cdr3_nt: TGCGCCAGCAGCCAAGAATGGGGGACAGGCCTCTCCTACGAGCAGTACTTC

v_call: TRBV3-1
j_call: TRBJ1-6
d_call: TRBD1
clone_size: many
cdr3_aa: CASSLGGQGDSPLHF
cdr3_nt: TGTGCCAGCAGCCTAGGAGGGCAGGGGGATTCACCCCTCCACTTT

v_call: TRBV20-1
j_call: TRBJ1-1
d_call: TRBD1
clone_size: -
cdr3_aa: CSARDIGTGSGTEAFF
cdr3_nt: TGCAGTGCTAGAGATATTGGGACAGGGTCGGGGACTGAAGCTTTCTTT

v_call: TRBV20-1
j_call: TRBJ1-2
d_call: -
clone_size: many
cdr3_aa: CSASTGYTF
cdr3_nt: TGCAGTGCTAGCACTGGCTACACCTTC

v_call: TRBV9
j_call: TRBJ1-1
d_call: TRBD1
clone_size: many
cdr3_aa: CASSESGGVNTEAFF
cdr3_nt: TGTGCCAGCAGCGAGTCAGGGGGGGTGAACACTGAAGCTTTCTTT

v_call: TRBV20-1
j_call: TRBJ2-7
d_call: -
clone_size: many
cdr3_aa: CSARHIGGVYAYEQYF
cdr3_nt: TGCAGTGCTAGACATATAGGGGGAGTTTACGCCTACGAGCAGTACTTC

v_call: TRBV6-2/TRBV6-3
j_call: TRBJ2-5
d_call: TRBD2
clone_size: many
cdr3_aa: CASSYSGLAGALQETQYF
cdr3_nt: TGTGCCAGCAGTTACTCTGGACTAGCGGGGGCCCTCCAAGAGACCCAGTACTTC

v_call: TRBV7-9
j_call: TRBJ1-2
d_call: TRBD1
clone_size: few
cdr3_aa: CASSASLGGPNYGYTF
cdr3_nt: TGTGCCAGCAGCGCATCTCTAGGGGGCCCTAACTATGGCTACACCTTC